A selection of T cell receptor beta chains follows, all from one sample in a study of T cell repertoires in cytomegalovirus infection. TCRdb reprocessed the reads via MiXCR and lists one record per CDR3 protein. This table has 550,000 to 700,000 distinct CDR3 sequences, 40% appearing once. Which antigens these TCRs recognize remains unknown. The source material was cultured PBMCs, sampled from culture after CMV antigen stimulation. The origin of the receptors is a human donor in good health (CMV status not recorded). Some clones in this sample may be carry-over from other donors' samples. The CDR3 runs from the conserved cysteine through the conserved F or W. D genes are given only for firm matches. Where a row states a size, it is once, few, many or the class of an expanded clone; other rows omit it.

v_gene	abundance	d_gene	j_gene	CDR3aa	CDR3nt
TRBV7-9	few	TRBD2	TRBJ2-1	CASKKPGGGRHNEQFF	TGTGCCAGCAAAAAACCGGGGGGGGGGCGACACAATGAGCAGTTCTTC
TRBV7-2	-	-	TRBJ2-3	CASSFLHTQYF	TGTGCCAGCAGCTTTCTCCATACGCAGTATTTT
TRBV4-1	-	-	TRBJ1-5	CASSQRSGRQLNQPQHF	TGCGCCAGCAGCCAAAGATCAGGGAGACAGTTGAATCAGCCCCAGCATTTT
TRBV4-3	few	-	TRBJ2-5	CASSQFRVGVGETQYF	TGCGCCAGCAGCCAATTCCGTGTGGGAGTGGGAGAGACCCAGTACTTC
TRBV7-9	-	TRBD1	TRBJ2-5	CASSPGWTGDETQYF	TGTGCCAGCAGCCCAGGATGGACAGGGGACGAGACCCAGTACTTC
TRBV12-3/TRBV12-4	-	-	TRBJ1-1	CASTLPESAEAFF	TGTGCCAGCACCCTCCCTGAGTCCGCTGAAGCTTTCTTT
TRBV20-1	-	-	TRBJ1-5	CSVALGEGNQPQHF	TGCAGTGTTGCCTTGGGGGAGGGCAATCAGCCCCAGCATTTT
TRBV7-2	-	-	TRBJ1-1	CASSFGPITEAFF	TGTGCCAGCAGCTTCGGGCCGATCACTGAAGCTTTCTTT
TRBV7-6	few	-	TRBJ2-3	CASTLGADTQYF	TGTGCCAGCACCCTAGGCGCAGATACGCAGTATTTT
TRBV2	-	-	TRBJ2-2	CASSEGSRWELFF	TGTGCCAGCAGTGAAGGCTCTAGGTGGGAGCTGTTTTTT
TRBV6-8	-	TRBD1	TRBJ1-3	CASSKDRAQNTIYF	TGTGCCAGCAGTAAGGACAGGGCGCAAAACACCATATATTTT
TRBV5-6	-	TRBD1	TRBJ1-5	CASSLNRGLSNQPQHF	TGTGCCAGCAGCTTGAACAGGGGGCTTAGCAATCAGCCCCAGCATTTT
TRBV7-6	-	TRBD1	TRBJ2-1	CASSATGGIHNEQFF	TGTGCCAGCAGCGCGACAGGGGGCATCCACAATGAGCAGTTCTTC
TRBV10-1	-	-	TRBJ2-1	CASVAGRIYNEQFF	TGCGCCAGCGTGGCGGGAAGGATATACAATGAGCAGTTCTTC
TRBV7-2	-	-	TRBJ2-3	CASTLQASTDTQYF	TGTGCCAGCACCTTACAGGCTAGCACAGATACGCAGTATTTT
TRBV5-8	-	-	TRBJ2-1	CASSPRKLYNEQFF	TGTGCCAGCAGCCCCCGGAAGCTATACAATGAGCAGTTCTTC
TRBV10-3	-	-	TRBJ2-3	CAISDRMGIGAGRLDTQYF	TGTGCCATCAGTGATCGAATGGGGATCGGGGCGGGAAGGTTAGATACGCAGTATTTT
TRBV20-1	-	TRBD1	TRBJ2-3	CSAKPTGTGTDTQYF	TGCAGTGCTAAGCCGACAGGGACCGGAACAGATACGCAGTATTTT
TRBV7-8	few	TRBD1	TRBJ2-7	CASSQPDRVIYEQYF	TGTGCCAGCAGCCAACCGGACAGGGTAATCTACGAGCAGTACTTC
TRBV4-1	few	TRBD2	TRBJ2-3	CASSQPLAGARTDTQYF	TGCGCCAGCAGCCAACCACTAGCGGGGGCACGCACAGATACGCAGTATTTT
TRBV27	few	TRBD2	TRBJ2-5	CASSFRRLAGGETQYF	TGTGCCAGCAGTTTCCGACGACTAGCGGGGGGCGAGACCCAGTACTTC
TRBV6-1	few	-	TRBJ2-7	CASKGRTGRGEQYF	TGTGCCAGCAAGGGAAGGACGGGGCGAGGCGAGCAGTACTTC
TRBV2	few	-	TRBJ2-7	CASSEGLPGLEQYF	TGTGCCAGCAGTGAAGGCCTGCCGGGGCTCGAGCAGTACTTC
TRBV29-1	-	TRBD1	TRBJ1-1	CSVEADRGTEAFF	TGCAGCGTTGAAGCGGACAGGGGCACTGAAGCTTTCTTT
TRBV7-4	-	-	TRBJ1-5	CASSPDSGHQPQHF	TGTGCCAGCAGCCCTGACAGTGGCCATCAGCCCCAGCATTTT
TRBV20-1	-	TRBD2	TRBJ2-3	CSARRYPGGPTDTQYF	TGCAGTGCTCGCAGATACCCGGGAGGCCCCACAGATACGCAGTATTTT
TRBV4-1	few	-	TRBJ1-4	CASSQDGGGFEKLFF	TGCGCCAGCAGCCAAGATGGAGGAGGTTTTGAAAAACTGTTTTTT
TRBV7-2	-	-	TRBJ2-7	CASSLGPRSENYEQYF	TGTGCCAGCAGCTTAGGGCCCCGGAGTGAAAACTACGAGCAGTACTTC
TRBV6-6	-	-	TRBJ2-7	CASSYRGAYEQYF	TGTGCCAGCAGTTATCGGGGGGCGTACGAGCAGTACTTC
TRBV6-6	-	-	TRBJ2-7	CASIWQVGREQYF	TGTGCCAGCATCTGGCAGGTGGGAAGGGAGCAGTACTTC
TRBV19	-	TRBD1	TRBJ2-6	CASWTGSGANVLTF	TGTGCCAGTTGGACAGGCTCTGGGGCCAACGTCCTGACTTTC